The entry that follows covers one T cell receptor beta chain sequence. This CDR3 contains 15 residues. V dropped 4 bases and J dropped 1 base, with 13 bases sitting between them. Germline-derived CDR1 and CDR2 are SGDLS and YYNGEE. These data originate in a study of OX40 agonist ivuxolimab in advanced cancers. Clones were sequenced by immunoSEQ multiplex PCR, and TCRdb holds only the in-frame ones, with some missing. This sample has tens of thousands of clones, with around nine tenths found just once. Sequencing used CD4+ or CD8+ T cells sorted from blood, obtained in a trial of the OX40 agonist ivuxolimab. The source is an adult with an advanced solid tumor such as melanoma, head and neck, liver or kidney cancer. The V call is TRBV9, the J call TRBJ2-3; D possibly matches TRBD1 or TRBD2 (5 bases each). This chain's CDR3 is CASSIGTLGTDTQYF. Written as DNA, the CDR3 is TGTGCCAGCAGCATCGGGACGTTAGGCACAGATACGCAGTATTTT.